This TCR beta chain was sequenced in a study of human T cells and chemical hapten exposure. The CDR3 contains 15 residues. Trimming left V 3 bases short and J 1 base short, with 10 bases between. From germline, CDR1 is LNHDA and CDR2 SQIVND (reference sequence). The time point is: patch test 3, about 24 weeks after DPC sensitization. The sample's treatment: therapeutic diphenylcyclopropenone sensitization with weekly scalp DPC. Using its own MiXCR run on the RACE reads, TCRdb lists one record per CDR3 protein. Counted here are about 92,000 distinct CDR3 sequences, about 11% occurring once; the ten biggest clones make up more than 0.85%. This clonotype showed up many times.

Sample: whole blood, taken in connection with sensitization to the hapten diphenylcyclopropenone (DPC). The V call is TRBV19, the J call TRBJ1-5; D gene uncertain. This clonotype was sampled from a woman in her twenties or thirties with alopecia areata. Some clones in this sample may be carry-over from other donors' samples. CDR3 sequence: CASSIGGISNQPQHF. The CDR3 DNA is TGTGCCAGTAGTATCGGAGGGATCAGCAATCAGCCCCAGCATTTT.